This T cell receptor (beta chain) was identified during a study of cytomegalovirus exposure and HLA in healthy donors. Study-wide background: The approximately 120 validation repertoires used the same platform as the 550 to 850 first-cohort repertoires (as reported by a later analysis). Findings of the study overall: Reported performance of the classifier showed diagnosis of cytomegalovirus status with high specificity and sensitivity. Some TCR beta chains (164 of them) were listed as cytomegalovirus-associated.

On this clone itself: Its antigen remains unknown.

Among the roughly 110 subjects of the validation cohort, separate from the approximately 660-subject first cohort, were the donors. TCRdb keeps only in-frame clones here, not all; method: immunoSEQ multiplex PCR. The table records about 180,000 clones, roughly 85% of them present only once. Germline CDR1 and CDR2: MRHNA and SNTAGT. Trimming stripped 8 bases from V and 0 bases from J, with 10 bases between. The CDR3 sequence is 13 residues long. Material: PBMCs. The chain is built from TRBV6-4 and TRBJ1-1, with D uncertain. The clonotype was recovered from a man in his late teens or twenties in good health and CMV-seropositive. DNA of the CDR3: TGTGCCAGCCGCCGGCAGGTGAACACTGAAGCTTTCTTT. It translates to CASRRQVNTEAFF.